A selection of T cell receptor beta chains follows, all from one sample in a study of shared clonotypes between healthy human individuals. TCRdb's copy holds only in-frame clones and misses some; the assay was immunoSEQ multiplex PCR. The sample contains 2 million to 2.5 million clones, just over 90% of which appear only once. Sequencing used naive CD4+ T cells from PBMCs. Receptors were obtained from a man aged 18 to 29 in good health. Some clones in this sample may be carry-over from other donors' samples. Both conserved end residues are trimmed from each CDR3.

v_call	cdr3_length	j_call	cdr3_aa
TRBV5-3	14	TRBJ2-2	ARRQRNRENTGELF
TRBV25-1	14	TRBJ1-2	ASSVTQTGLNYGYT
TRBV9	13	TRBJ2-1	ASSPQGDFFNEQF
TRBV28	14	TRBJ2-1	ASRPYGTGVFNEQF
TRBV5-1	12	TRBJ2-1	ASSLGQGGDEQF
TRBV7-2	11	TRBJ1-5	ASSPEGGQPQH
TRBV4-2	13	TRBJ1-1	ASSQQTATNTEAF
TRBV7-2	15	TRBJ2-2	ASTQFGQAYYTGELF
TRBV7-9	13	TRBJ1-1	ASSFSGAGGTEAF
TRBV7-9	15	TRBJ2-2	ASSFGSRGSIPGELF
TRBV5-1	13	TRBJ2-4	ASSPGGGAKNIQY
TRBV11-2	14	TRBJ2-1	ASSLVSGYLYNEQF
TRBV25-1	15	TRBJ2-1	ASSGLAGDGSYNEQF
TRBV9	13	TRBJ2-1	ASSVIAGGPSEQF
TRBV21-1	14	TRBJ2-3	ASSRPGGDRTDTQY
TRBV10-3	10	TRBJ2-7	AINGGVDEQY
TRBV7-3	12	TRBJ1-1	ASSLGGKNTEAF
TRBV19	14	TRBJ1-4	ASSPGETGANEKLF
TRBV6-5	11	TRBJ2-7	ASSYSGDYEQY
TRBV18	12	TRBJ1-5	ASSPTHSNQPQH
TRBV29-1	11	TRBJ2-3	SVGKGSTDTQY
TRBV19	12	TRBJ2-7	ASSQTGAAGEQY
TRBV11-2	11	TRBJ1-4	ASSSAGTKKLF
TRBV2	12	TRBJ2-7	ASSPRVRAYEQY
TRBV15	13	TRBJ1-4	ATSRRTPTNEKLF
TRBV4-3	14	TRBJ2-1	ASSQDSVSSYNEQF
TRBV18	10	TRBJ2-1	ASSTVQSEQF
TRBV5-1	13	TRBJ2-2	ASSRDYYNTGELF
TRBV11-3	10	TRBJ2-2	ASSLDLGELF
TRBV11-3	13	TRBJ1-5	ASSYGGSDNQPQH
TRBV28	13	TRBJ2-2	ASRAGTINTGELF
TRBV29-1	10	TRBJ2-7	SVSAGMDEQY
TRBV14	13	TRBJ2-7	ASSQSPGPFYEQY
TRBV7-2	11	TRBJ2-7	ASSLAARDEQY
TRBV28	11	TRBJ1-1	ASSHGREVEAF
TRBV6-5	12	TRBJ2-7	ASIPTSGRGEQY
TRBV7-9	11	TRBJ1-2	ASSSPFAGGYT
TRBV19	11	TRBJ2-5	ASSGGAQETQY
TRBV30	17	TRBJ2-4	AWSGGTSGRELAKNIQY
TRBV10-3	12	TRBJ2-7	AISGGGSLYEQY
TRBV4-2	15	TRBJ2-3	ASSPQGPTPLTDTQY
TRBV21-1	10	TRBJ2-7	ASTRTGDSQY
TRBV2	12	TRBJ1-5	ASGAVNSNQPQH
TRBV7-9	12	TRBJ1-2	ASSLGQDVYGYT
TRBV11-2	10	TRBJ1-4	ASSLSGGKLF
TRBV18	18	TRBJ2-2	ASSPPGLAGGGSNTGELF
TRBV6-5	12	TRBJ2-5	ATSPVAGRKTQY
TRBV19	11	TRBJ1-5	ASARYSNQPQH
TRBV5-3	14	TRBJ2-7	ARRTERTKMTHEQY
TRBV4-2	12	TRBJ2-3	ASSPGGSTDTQY
TRBV28	13	TRBJ2-3	ASSSGQGVVDTQY
TRBV5-1	13	TRBJ2-1	ASSSSVSSYNEQF
TRBV18	11	TRBJ2-7	ASSPAGQGEQY